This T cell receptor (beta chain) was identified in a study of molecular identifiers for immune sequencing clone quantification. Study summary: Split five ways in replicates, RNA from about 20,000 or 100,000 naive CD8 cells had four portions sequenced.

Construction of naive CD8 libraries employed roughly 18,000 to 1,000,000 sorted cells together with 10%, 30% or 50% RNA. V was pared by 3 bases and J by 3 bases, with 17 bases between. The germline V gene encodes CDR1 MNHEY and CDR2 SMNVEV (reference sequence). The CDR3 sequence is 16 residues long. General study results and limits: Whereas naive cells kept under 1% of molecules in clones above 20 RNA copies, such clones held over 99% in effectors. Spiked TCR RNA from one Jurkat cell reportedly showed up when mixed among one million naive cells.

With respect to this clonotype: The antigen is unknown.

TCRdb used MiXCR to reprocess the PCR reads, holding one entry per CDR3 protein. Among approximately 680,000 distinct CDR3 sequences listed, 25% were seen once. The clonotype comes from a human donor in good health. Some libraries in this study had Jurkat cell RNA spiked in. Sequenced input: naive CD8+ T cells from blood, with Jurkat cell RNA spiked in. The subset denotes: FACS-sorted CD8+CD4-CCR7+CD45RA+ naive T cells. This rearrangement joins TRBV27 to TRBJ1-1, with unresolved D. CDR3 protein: CASSLLGSGVDTEAFF. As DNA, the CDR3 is TGTGCCAGCAGTTTGCTAGGAAGTGGTGTTGACACTGAAGCTTTCTTT.